The 17 T cell receptor beta chains in this list originate from one sample, sequenced in a study of T cell responses to AZD1222 COVID-19 vaccine (dated by TCRdb to 2020 to 2022). The sample's time point label, in plain terms: baseline before first vaccination. Receptor amplification or capture employed the immunoSEQ multiplex PCR assay. TCRdb mirrors the immuneACCESS table, restricted to in-frame sequences. Some clones are absent from its copies; in checked studies, under half trace to an unresolved V gene, and the reason for the others is unknown. A total of roughly 120,000 clones appear in this sample, roughly four fifths of them only once. The ten largest clones take up around a tenth of the sample. The source material was peripheral blood, sampled on day 0 of AZD1222 vaccination. These receptors were taken from an adult in good health.

This rearrangement joins TRBV19 to TRBJ1-2, with 10 nucleotides matching TRBD1. Germline V CDR1 and CDR2: LNHDA, SQIVND (reference sequence). The CDR3 runs 13 residues. The ends lost 6 bases at V and 6 bases at J; junction bases unmatched: 4. CDR3 protein: CASSPTGGNGYTF. DNA of the CDR3: TGTGCCAGTAGCCCGACAGGGGGCAATGGCTACACCTTC.

V is TRBV7-8 and J is TRBJ2-2; D is uncertain. Germline V CDR1 and CDR2: SGHVS, FQNEAQ. CDR3 length: 13 amino acids. V gave up 2 bases and J gave up 6 bases, with 7 bases separating them. CDR3 bases: TGTGCCAGCAGCTTATTAGGTTCCGGGGAGCTGTTTTTT. Translating it yields CASSLLGSGELFF.

The chain has TRBV7-6 and TRBJ2-2; 9 bases line up with TRBD1. The CDR3 covers 15 residues. Germline V gene lookup returns CDR1 SGHVS and CDR2 FNYEAQ. After removal of 4 bases from V and 6 bases from J, the junction contained 6 bases not matched to a gene. In nucleotides, the CDR3 is TGTGCCAGCAGCTGGAGACAGGGGGGAGCCGGGGAGCTGTTTTTT. It translates to CASSWRQGGAGELFF.

This rearrangement joins TRBV5-1 to TRBJ2-1; D is unresolved. Germline assignment: CDR1 SGHRS and CDR2 YFSETQ. Between the trimmed V and J ends, which lost 5 bases and 5 bases, there was a span of 14 bases. The CDR3 length is 14 residues. The CDR3 sequence: CASRAIGGNNEQFF. DNA of the CDR3: TGCGCCAGCAGAGCCATTGGCGGAAACAATGAGCAGTTCTTC.

A single count supports this clone. J is TRBJ1-6 and V is TRBV3-1 (or the pseudogene TRBV3-2); D may be TRBD1 (6 bases). Germline assignment: CDR1 LGHDT and CDR2 YNNKEL (reference sequence). This CDR3 spans 13 amino acids. V was pared by 8 bases and J by 4 bases, with 9 bases between. The CDR3 protein is CASGQGYNSPLHF. DNA for the CDR3: TGTGCCAGCGGGCAGGGGTATAATTCACCCCTCCACTTT.

Remarks on this clone: This CDR3 is also generated by other DNA sequences in the sample. This sequence joins TRBV6-5 and TRBJ1-5; D not certain. This CDR3 region has 15 residues. Germline CDR1 reads MNHEY; CDR2 reads SVGAGI. With 4 bases removed from V and 0 bases from J, the gap between germline ends came to 10 bases. CDR3 residues: CASSLDGYSNQPQHF. The DNA for the CDR3 is TGTGCCAGCAGTTTGGACGGGTATAGCAATCAGCCCCAGCATTTT.

The chain has TRBV10-3 and TRBJ2-1; no clear D gene. Germline CDR1 is ENHRY and CDR2 is SYGVKD. Trimming shortened V by 7 bases and J by 1 base, and 11 bases separated the two germline ends. The CDR3 consists of 14 residues. The CDR3, as DNA: TGTGCCATCACCAACCAGCCGTCCTACAATGAGCAGTTCTTC. Translated, it gives CAITNQPSYNEQFF.

The chain couples TRBV7-2 to TRBJ2-7; weak D call: TRBD1 (5 bases). The V end lost 4 bases, the J end lost 7 bases, and 17 bases lay between the germline ends. Per germline, CDR1 SGHTA and CDR2 FQGNSA. CDR3 size: 14 residues. For the CDR3, the DNA is TGTGCCAGCAGCTCGCAGGGAACTAACGGAGAGCAGTACTTC. This gives the protein CASSSQGTNGEQYF.

Here the CDR3 DNA reads TGTGCCAGCAGCTTGCCTAGCGGGAGCTCCTACGAGCAGTACTTC. This gives the protein CASSLPSGSSYEQYF. The J gene is TRBJ2-7, the V gene TRBV5-8; 10 bases are shared with TRBD2. Unmatched junction bases numbered 1, after V lost 1 base and J lost 0 bases. The CDR3 has 15 amino acids. Germline CDR1 SGHTS, CDR2 YDEGEE.

This clone has only a few counts. This chain connects TRBV6-6 to TRBJ2-7; possibly TRBD1 or TRBD2 for D (7 bases each). The CDR3 has 15 amino acids. The germline V and J ends were trimmed by 7 bases and 1 base, with 17 bases remaining between them. CDR1 and CDR2 from the germline V gene are MNHNY and SVGAGI (reference sequence). CDR3 coding DNA: TGTGCCAGCATTAAGGGGGCGGGAGATTCCTACGAGCAGTACTTC. Translated, it gives CASIKGAGDSYEQYF.

A single count supports this clone. This chain joins TRBV6-5 and TRBJ2-3; no reliable D call. From germline, CDR1 is MNHEY and CDR2 SVGAGI. The CDR3 consists of 12 residues. Between the trimmed V and J ends, which lost 2 bases and 4 bases, there was a span of 4 bases. CDR3 sequence: CASSYQADTQYF. The CDR3 nucleotides read TGTGCCAGCAGTTACCAGGCAGATACGCAGTATTTT.

The chain employs TRBV18 and TRBJ2-5; D is uncertain. The CDR3 sequence is 12 residues long. Trimming removed 6 bases from V and 2 bases from J, with 7 bases in between. From germline, CDR1 is KGHSH and CDR2 LQKENI. CDR3 DNA sequence: TGTGCCAGCTCCCAAGGACAAGAGACCCAGTACTTC. Translation: CASSQGQETQYF.

In this sample, this clone turned up once. The CDR3 here is CASSQGQGNQPQHF. For the CDR3, the DNA is TGTGCCAGCAGCCAAGGACAGGGAAATCAGCCCCAGCATTTT. The V gene is TRBV3-1 (or the pseudogene TRBV3-2), the J gene TRBJ1-5; 7 bases align to TRBD1. The CDR3 runs to 14 residues. Trimming at V came to 1 base and at J to 4 bases, leaving 1 base not matched to a gene. Germline V gene sequence: CDR1 LGHDT, CDR2 YNNKEL (reference sequence).

This chain links TRBV4-1 with TRBJ2-1; tentative D call: TRBD2 (5 bases). CDR1 and CDR2 from the germline V gene are MGHRA and YSYEKL. The CDR3 extends over 14 amino acids. Trimming shortened V by 5 bases and J by 7 bases, and 15 bases separated the two germline ends. The CDR3 spells CASSYEVAINEQFF. The CDR3 DNA is TGCGCCAGCAGCTACGAGGTAGCGATTAATGAGCAGTTCTTC.

The CDR3 protein is CASSLIGGVDTQYF. In nucleotides, the CDR3 is TGCGCCAGCAGCCTTATAGGGGGAGTGGATACGCAGTATTTT. The chain recombines TRBV4-1 with TRBJ2-3, with D perhaps TRBD1 (6 bases). Germline V gene sequence: CDR1 MGHRA, CDR2 YSYEKL. V was cut by 4 bases and J by 6 bases, with 14 bases left in between. The CDR3 loop spans 14 amino acids.

The J gene is TRBJ1-1, the V gene TRBV5-1; 7 bases map to TRBD1. Germline CDR1 reads SGHRS; CDR2 reads YFSETQ. The CDR3 loop spans 12 amino acids. V shed 4 bases and J 8 bases; nucleotides not matched to a gene: 5. CDR3 sequence (DNA): TGCGCCAGCAGCAACGGACAGGTGGAAGCTTTCTTT. The encoded protein is CASSNGQVEAFF. The variable domain in full, with the rest retrieved from reference TRBV5-1 and TRBJ1-1, is KAGVTQTPRYLIKTRGQQVTLSCSPISGHRSVSWYQQTPGQGLQFLFEYFSETQRNKGNFPGRFSGRQFSNSRSEMNVSTLELGDSALYLCASSNGQVEAFFGQGTRLTVV.

The gene calls are TRBV10-3 and TRBJ2-7; TRBD2 agrees at 13 bases. The V segment lost 10 bases and the J segment 6 bases; nucleotides outside the gene matches: 21. The CDR3 length is 18 residues. Germline V gene sequence: CDR1 ENHRY, CDR2 SYGVKD. The CDR3: CATKPDWSGLAGAIEQYF. For the CDR3, the DNA is TGTGCCACCAAACCTGACTGGAGCGGACTAGCGGGGGCTATCGAGCAGTACTTC.